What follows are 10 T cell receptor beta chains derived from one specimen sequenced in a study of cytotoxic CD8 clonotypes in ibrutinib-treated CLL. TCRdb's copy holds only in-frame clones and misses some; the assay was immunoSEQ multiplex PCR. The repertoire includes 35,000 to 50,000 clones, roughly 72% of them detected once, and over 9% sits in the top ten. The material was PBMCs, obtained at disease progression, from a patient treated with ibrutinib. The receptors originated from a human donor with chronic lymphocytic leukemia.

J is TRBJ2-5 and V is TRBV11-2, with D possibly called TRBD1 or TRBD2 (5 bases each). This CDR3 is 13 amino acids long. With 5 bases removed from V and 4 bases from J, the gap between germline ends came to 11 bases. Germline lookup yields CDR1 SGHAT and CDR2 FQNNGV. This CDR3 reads CASSPPGRETQYF. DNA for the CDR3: TGTGCCAGCAGCCCGCCGGGGCGAGAGACCCAGTACTTC.

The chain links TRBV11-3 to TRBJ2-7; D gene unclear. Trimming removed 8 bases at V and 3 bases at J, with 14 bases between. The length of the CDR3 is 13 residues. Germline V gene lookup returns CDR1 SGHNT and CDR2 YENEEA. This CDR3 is CASLLRHVYEQYF. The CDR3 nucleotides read TGTGCCAGCCTACTACGACACGTCTACGAGCAGTACTTC.

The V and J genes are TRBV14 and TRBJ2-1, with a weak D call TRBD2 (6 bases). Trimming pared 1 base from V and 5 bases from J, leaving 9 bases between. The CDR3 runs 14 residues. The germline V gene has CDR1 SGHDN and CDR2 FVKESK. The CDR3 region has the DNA TGTGCCAGCAGCCAAGTCTGGGGGGACAATGAGCAGTTCTTC. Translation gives CASSQVWGDNEQFF.

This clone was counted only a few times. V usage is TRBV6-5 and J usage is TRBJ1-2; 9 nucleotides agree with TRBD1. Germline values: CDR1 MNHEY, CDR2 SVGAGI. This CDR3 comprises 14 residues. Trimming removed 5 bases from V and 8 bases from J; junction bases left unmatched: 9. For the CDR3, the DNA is TGTGCCAGCAGTAAACAGGGGGCCCTTGACGGCTACACCTTC. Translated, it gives CASSKQGALDGYTF.

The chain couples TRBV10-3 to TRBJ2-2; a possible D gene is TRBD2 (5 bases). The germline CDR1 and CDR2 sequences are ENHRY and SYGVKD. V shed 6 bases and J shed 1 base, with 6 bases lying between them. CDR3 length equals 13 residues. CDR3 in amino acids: CAISAGNTGELFF. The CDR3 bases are TGTGCCATCAGCGCGGGGAACACCGGGGAGCTGTTTTTT.

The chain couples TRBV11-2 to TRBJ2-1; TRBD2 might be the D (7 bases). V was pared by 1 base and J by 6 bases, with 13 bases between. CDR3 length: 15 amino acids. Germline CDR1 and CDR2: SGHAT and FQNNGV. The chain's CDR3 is CASSLVRGGGNEQFF. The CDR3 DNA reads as TGTGCCAGCAGCTTAGTCCGGGGAGGGGGCAATGAGCAGTTCTTC.

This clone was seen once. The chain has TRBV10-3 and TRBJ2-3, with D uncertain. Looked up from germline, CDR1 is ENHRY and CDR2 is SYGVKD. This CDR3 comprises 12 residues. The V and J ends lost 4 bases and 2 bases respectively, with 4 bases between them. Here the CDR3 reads CAISGVTDTQYF. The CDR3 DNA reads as TGTGCCATCAGTGGGGTCACAGATACGCAGTATTTT.

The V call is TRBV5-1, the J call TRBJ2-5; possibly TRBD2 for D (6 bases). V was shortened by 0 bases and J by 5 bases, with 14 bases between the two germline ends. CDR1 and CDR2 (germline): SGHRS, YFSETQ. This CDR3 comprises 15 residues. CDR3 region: CASSLAGRRDETQYF. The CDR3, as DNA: TGCGCCAGCAGCTTGGCCGGCCGGAGGGATGAGACCCAGTACTTC. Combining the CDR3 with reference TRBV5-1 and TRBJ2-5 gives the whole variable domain KAGVTQTPRYLIKTRGQQVTLSCSPISGHRSVSWYQQTPGQGLQFLFEYFSETQRNKGNFPGRFSGRQFSNSRSEMNVSTLELGDSALYLCASSLAGRRDETQYFGPGTRLLVL.

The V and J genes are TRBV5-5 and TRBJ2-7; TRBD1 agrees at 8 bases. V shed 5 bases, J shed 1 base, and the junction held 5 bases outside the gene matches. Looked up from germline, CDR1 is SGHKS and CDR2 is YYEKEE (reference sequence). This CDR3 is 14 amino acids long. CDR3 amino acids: CASRRDRLSYEQYF. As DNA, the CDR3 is TGTGCCAGCAGACGGGACAGGCTATCCTACGAGCAGTACTTC.

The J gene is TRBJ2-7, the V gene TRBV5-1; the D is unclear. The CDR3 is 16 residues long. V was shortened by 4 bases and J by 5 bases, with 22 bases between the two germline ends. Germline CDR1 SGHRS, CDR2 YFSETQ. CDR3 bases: TGCGCCAGCAGCCGCTCGTCGCAAACAGCAAGAAACGAGCAGTACTTC. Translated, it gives CASSRSSQTARNEQYF.